The 5 T cell receptor beta chains listed next were all sequenced from one sample in a study of Graves' ophthalmopathy and Graves' hyperthyroidism. Amplification targeted the TCR beta CDR3 regions, with RNA transcripts as the source material. In the first round, RT-PCR was carried out with HTBI primers, and a multiplex PCR formed the second round. In TCRdb, the multiplex PCR reads were re-called with MiXCR into one record per CDR3 protein. Of 200,000 to 250,000 distinct CDR3 sequences listed, 20% to 25% were seen once; the top ten hold roughly 44%. The sample consisted of peripheral blood. The receptors stem from a woman in her fifties or sixties with Graves' ophthalmopathy.

This clonotype has a count of ten or more. The chain recombines TRBV29-1 with TRBJ2-7; 9 bases agree with TRBD1. Germline assignment: CDR1 SQVTM and CDR2 ANQGSEA. The CDR3 is 12 residues long. The CDR3 here is CSAGQGIYEQYF. The CDR3 nucleotides are TGCAGTGCGGGACAGGGCATCTACGAGCAGTACTTC.

This clonotype was seen many times. J is TRBJ1-5 and V is TRBV6-5; the match to TRBD1 covers 12 bases. This CDR3 has 16 amino acids. V trimming: 7 bases; J trimming: 6 bases; junction bases outside the gene matches: 10. Germline loops: CDR1 MNHEY, CDR2 SVGAGI. This CDR3 reads CASKGQGARNGQPQHF. The CDR3 DNA sequence: TGTGCCAGCAAGGGACAGGGGGCGCGGAACGGTCAGCCCCAGCATTTT.

This rearrangement joins TRBV20-1 to TRBJ2-7, with D perhaps matching TRBD1 (6 bases). Trimming cost V 2 bases and J 2 bases, with 7 bases left between them. The CDR3 runs to 12 residues. Germline V gene lookup returns CDR1 DFQATT and CDR2 SNEGSKA (reference sequence). CDR3 DNA sequence: TGCAGTGCTAGACAGGGGACCTACGAGCAGTACTTC. Translating it yields CSARQGTYEQYF.

This clonotype occurred many times. This chain's CDR3 is CASSRRRGPQHF. The CDR3 nucleotides are TGTGCCAGCTCTCGGCGGAGGGGGCCCCAGCATTTT. The chain joins TRBV6-2 or TRBV6-3 to TRBJ1-5, with D possibly matching TRBD1 (5 bases). The CDR3 is 12 amino acids. Germline V gives CDR1 MNHEY, CDR2 SVGEGT. The V end was cut by 8 bases, the J end by 9 bases, with 14 bases between.

This clonotype was seen many times. V and J are TRBV5-1 and TRBJ2-7; 7 nucleotides align to TRBD1. The trim removed 4 bases at V and 0 bases at J, leaving 7 bases unmatched. The CDR3 runs 15 residues. Per the germline V gene, CDR1 is SGHRS and CDR2 is YFSETQ. CDR3 nucleotides: TGCGCCAGCAGCCAATCGACAGGGAACTCCTACGAGCAGTACTTC. It codes for CASSQSTGNSYEQYF. Variable domain in full (rest from reference TRBV5-1 and TRBJ2-7): KAGVTQTPRYLIKTRGQQVTLSCSPISGHRSVSWYQQTPGQGLQFLFEYFSETQRNKGNFPGRFSGRQFSNSRSEMNVSTLELGDSALYLCASSQSTGNSYEQYFGPGTRLTVT.